A selection of T cell receptor beta chains follows, all from one sample in a study of radiation and T cells in renal cell carcinoma. Clones were read by immunoSEQ multiplex PCR, and TCRdb kept only the in-frame ones, dropping some. The sample holds 15,000 to 20,000 clones; roughly 50% are singletons and the top ten take under 50%. The source was tumor tissue, collected from a patient whose treatment included radiotherapy and nephrectomy. These receptors came from a woman in her fifties or sixties with renal cell carcinoma. Both conserved end residues are part of each CDR3. Fields, in order: D gene, clone size, V gene, J gene, CDR3 protein, CDR3 DNA. A D gene is named only where the DNA matches it firmly. Clone size is not always given. Where it is, it says once, few, many or a class for expanded clones.

.	many	TRBV9	TRBJ1-6	CASSVGGKTGTLHF	TGTGCCAGCAGCGTAGGGGGTAAGACTGGAACCCTCCACTTT
.	.	TRBV7-9	TRBJ2-3	CASSLALGDTQYF	TGTGCCAGCAGCTTAGCTTTGGGGGATACGCAGTATTTT
.	.	TRBV6-1	TRBJ2-5	CASSEGTLQETQYF	TGTGCCAGCAGTGAGGGGACACTCCAAGAGACCCAGTACTTC
.	many	TRBV11-2	TRBJ2-7	CASSNRNGRYYEQYF	TGTGCCAGCAGCAATAGAAACGGCAGATACTACGAGCAGTACTTC
.	.	TRBV13	TRBJ1-2	CASSLEIYGYTF	TGTGCCAGCAGCTTAGAGATTTATGGCTACACCTTC
TRBD1	few	TRBV2	TRBJ1-2	CASSGGQDYGYTF	TGTGCCAGCAGTGGGGGACAGGACTATGGCTACACCTTC
TRBD2	.	TRBV25-1	TRBJ2-1	CASSDTPGGEFNEQFF	TGTGCCAGCAGTGATACCCCGGGGGGGGAATTCAATGAGCAGTTCTTC
.	.	TRBV5-6	TRBJ2-7	CASSPSQEAHKAF	TGTGCCAGCAGCCCTTCGCAGGAGGCTCACAAGGCCTTC
.	.	TRBV20-1	TRBJ2-4	CSGLGKNIQYF	TGCAGCGGCCTTGGCAAAAACATTCAGTACTTC
.	.	TRBV7-8	TRBJ1-4	CASSNRQANEKLFF	TGTGCCAGCAGCAACCGACAGGCTAATGAAAAACTGTTTTTT
.	.	TRBV7-8	TRBJ1-6	CASSRRQDNSPLHF	TGTGCCAGCAGCCGACGGCAGGATAATTCACCCCTCCACTTT
.	.	TRBV28	TRBJ1-2	CASSALRYGYTF	TGTGCCAGCAGTGCCTTGCGCTATGGCTACACCTTC
.	many	TRBV6-6	TRBJ1-5	CASSYADSRNQPQHF	TGTGCCAGCAGTTACGCGGACAGTAGGAATCAGCCCCAGCATTTT
TRBD1	.	TRBV28	TRBJ2-7	CASPPTGVLSYEQYF	TGTGCCAGCCCTCCGACAGGGGTCCTCTCCTACGAGCAGTACTTC
.	.	TRBV12-2	TRBJ2-7	CASRLSPPRREQDEQYF	TGTGCAAGTCGCTTATCCCCCCCGAGGCGGGAGCAGGACGAGCAGTACTTC
.	.	TRBV30	TRBJ2-3	CAWSVAGPSTDTQYF	TGTGCCTGGAGTGTGGCGGGGCCCAGCACAGATACGCAGTATTTT
.	.	TRBV6-1	TRBJ2-1	CASSDRPDRPYNEQFF	TGTGCCAGCAGTGATCGGCCGGACAGACCCTACAATGAGCAGTTCTTC
.	.	TRBV7-2	TRBJ2-7	CASSLARGNTGGYEQYF	TGTGCCAGCAGCTTAGCGCGCGGTAACACAGGAGGGTACGAGCAGTACTTC
.	.	TRBV7-9	TRBJ1-4	CASSSPTGGMEEKLFF	TGTGCCAGCAGCTCTCCGACGGGGGGAATGGAGGAAAAACTGTTTTTT
.	.	TRBV11-2	TRBJ1-1	CASSLDAPRGAFF	TGTGCCAGCAGCTTGGACGCTCCCAGGGGTGCTTTCTTT
TRBD2	few	TRBV10-3	TRBJ2-7	CAINGLAGTYEQYF	TGTGCCATCAATGGACTAGCGGGGACCTACGAGCAGTACTTC
TRBD1	few	TRBV28	TRBJ1-2	CASAWPPTGGGTGYTF	TGTGCCAGCGCTTGGCCTCCGACAGGGGGCGGAACTGGCTACACCTTC
.	few	TRBV29-1	TRBJ1-1	CSVEVSKGTEAFF	TGCAGCGTTGAGGTGAGCAAGGGGACTGAAGCTTTCTTT
.	.	TRBV7-1	TRBJ1-2	CASSSQAGQPYTF	TGTGCCAGCAGCTCGCAAGCCGGACAGCCCTACACCTTC
.	.	TRBV9	TRBJ2-7	CASTHPSYYEQYF	TGTGCCAGCACCCACCCTAGCTACTACGAGCAGTACTTC
TRBD2	.	TRBV25-1	TRBJ2-7	CASSGPAGDYEQYF	TGTGCCAGCTCGGGGCCAGCGGGAGATTACGAGCAGTACTTC
.	.	TRBV6-4	TRBJ1-1	CASPSWGRTEAFF	TGTGCCAGCCCGTCCTGGGGTAGGACTGAAGCTTTCTTT
.	.	TRBV9	TRBJ2-2	CASSVARGTGELFF	TGTGCCAGCAGCGTAGCTCGCGGAACCGGGGAGCTGTTTTTT
.	.	TRBV4-3	TRBJ2-7	CASSPRIAEGWSYEQYF	TGCGCCAGCAGCCCCCGAATAGCGGAGGGTTGGTCCTACGAGCAGTACTTC
TRBD2	few	TRBV7-9	TRBJ2-6	CASAGVGANVLTF	TGTGCCAGCGCGGGGGTTGGGGCCAACGTCCTGACTTTC
.	.	TRBV7-9	TRBJ1-2	CASSSSGTVGSGYTF	TGTGCCAGCAGCTCCTCCGGGACGGTGGGCTCTGGCTACACCTTC
.	.	TRBV19	TRBJ1-1	CASSVKMDGNTEAFF	TGTGCCAGTAGTGTCAAAATGGATGGGAACACTGAAGCTTTCTTT
.	.	TRBV21-1	TRBJ1-5	CASSKPQGGQPQHF	TGTGCCAGCAGCAAACCCCAGGGCGGTCAGCCCCAGCATTTT
TRBD1	.	TRBV30	TRBJ1-2	CAWSRTGVIYGYTF	TGTGCCTGGAGCCGGACAGGGGTGATCTATGGCTACACCTTC
TRBD1	.	TRBV28	TRBJ2-1	CASRSTGGSSYNEQFF	TGTGCCAGCAGGTCGACAGGGGGTAGCTCCTACAATGAGCAGTTCTTC
.	few	TRBV18	TRBJ1-2	CASSPDGFDGYTF	TGTGCCAGCTCCCCGGACGGGTTTGATGGCTACACCTTC
TRBD2	once	TRBV30	TRBJ2-7	CAWSVRGLASPLREQYF	TGTGCCTGGAGTGTACGCGGACTAGCGAGTCCACTACGAGAGCAGTACTTC
TRBD1	.	TRBV2	TRBJ2-7	CASSVNDRGWEQYF	TGTGCCAGCAGCGTAAACGACAGGGGGTGGGAGCAGTACTTC
.	.	TRBV7-2	TRBJ1-1	CASSDIDGTEAFF	TGTGCCAGCTCAGACATTGATGGCACTGAAGCTTTCTTT
.	.	TRBV14	TRBJ1-2	CASSQDPSIRGYGYTF	TGTGCCAGCAGCCAAGATCCGTCGATCAGGGGTTATGGCTACACCTTC
.	.	TRBV19	TRBJ1-5	CASSIGGAGGNQPQHF	TGTGCCAGTAGTATAGGGGGGGCTGGCGGCAATCAGCCCCAGCATTTT